This paragraph reports one TCR beta chain. Antigen: not known. Germline V gives CDR1 SGHDT, CDR2 YYEEEE. The CDR3 runs to 14 residues. Trimming shortened V by 3 bases and J by 8 bases, and 14 bases separated the two germline ends. This specimen comes from a study of siplizumab effects on memory and regulatory T cells. Study conclusions and caveats: Treatment with siplizumab left mappable alloreactive CD4+ clones averaging around 69% Treg-derived, compared with over 25% in controls. The apparent diversity of naive T cells exceeded that of memory cells, and naive T cells seemed to make a major contribution to the alloresponse.

Profiled with immunoSEQ multiplex PCR; TCRdb holds only in-frame clones, not every one. Counted here are approximately 100,000 clones, 85% to 95% occurring once; the ten biggest clones make up around 12%. The V and J genes are TRBV5-6 and TRBJ1-4; possibly TRBD1 for D (5 bases). This sequence was found in a human donor in good health. The material sequenced was non-Treg CD4+ T cells sorted from blood. The chain's CDR3 is CASSWGSAGEKLFF. The CDR3 DNA sequence: TGTGCCAGCAGCTGGGGATCAGCAGGGGAAAAACTGTTTTTT.